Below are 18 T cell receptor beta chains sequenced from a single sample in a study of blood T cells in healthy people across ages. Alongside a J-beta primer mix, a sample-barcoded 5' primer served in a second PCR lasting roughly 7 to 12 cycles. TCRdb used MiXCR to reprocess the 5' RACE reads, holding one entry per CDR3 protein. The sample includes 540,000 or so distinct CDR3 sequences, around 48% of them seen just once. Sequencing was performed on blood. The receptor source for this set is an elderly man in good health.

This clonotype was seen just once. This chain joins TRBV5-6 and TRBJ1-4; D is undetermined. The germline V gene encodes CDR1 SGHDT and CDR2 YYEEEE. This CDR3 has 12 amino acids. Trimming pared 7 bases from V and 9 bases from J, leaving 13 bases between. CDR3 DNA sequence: TGTGCCAGCGGGCCTCGCGGTCAAAAACTGTTTTTT. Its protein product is CASGPRGQKLFF. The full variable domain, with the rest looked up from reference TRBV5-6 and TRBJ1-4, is DAGVTQSPTHLIKTRGQQVTLRCSPKSGHDTVSWYQQALGQGPQFIFQYYEEEERQRGNFPDRFSGHQFPNYSSELNVNALLLGDSALYLCASGPRGQKLFFGSGTQLSVL.

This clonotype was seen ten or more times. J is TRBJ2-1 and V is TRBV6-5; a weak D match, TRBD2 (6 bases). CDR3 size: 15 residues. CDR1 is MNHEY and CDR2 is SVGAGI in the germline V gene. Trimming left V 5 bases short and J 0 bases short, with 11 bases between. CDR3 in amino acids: CASSRDLSSYNEQFF. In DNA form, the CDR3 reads TGTGCCAGCAGTCGGGACTTGAGCTCCTACAATGAGCAGTTCTTC.

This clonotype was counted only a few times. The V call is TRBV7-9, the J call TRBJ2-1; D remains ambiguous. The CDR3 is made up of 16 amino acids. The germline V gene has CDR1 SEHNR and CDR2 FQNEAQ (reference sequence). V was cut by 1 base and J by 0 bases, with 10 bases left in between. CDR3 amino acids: CASSLDHISSYNEQFF. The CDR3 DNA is TGTGCCAGCAGCTTAGACCACATCAGCTCCTACAATGAGCAGTTCTTC.

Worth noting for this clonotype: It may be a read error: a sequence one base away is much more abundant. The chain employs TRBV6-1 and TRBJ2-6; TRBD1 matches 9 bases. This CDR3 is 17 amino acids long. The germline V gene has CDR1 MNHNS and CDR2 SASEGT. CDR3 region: CASSKQGAASGVNVLTF. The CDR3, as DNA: TGTGCCAGCAGTAAACAGGGGGCGGCCTCTGGGGTCAACGTCCTGACTTTC.

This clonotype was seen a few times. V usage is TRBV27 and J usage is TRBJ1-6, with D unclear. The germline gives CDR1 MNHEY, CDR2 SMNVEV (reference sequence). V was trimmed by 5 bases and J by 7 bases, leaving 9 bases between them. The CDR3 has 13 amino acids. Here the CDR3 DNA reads TGTGCCAGCAGTCGGACCGAGAATTCACCCCTCCACTTT. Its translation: CASSRTENSPLHF.

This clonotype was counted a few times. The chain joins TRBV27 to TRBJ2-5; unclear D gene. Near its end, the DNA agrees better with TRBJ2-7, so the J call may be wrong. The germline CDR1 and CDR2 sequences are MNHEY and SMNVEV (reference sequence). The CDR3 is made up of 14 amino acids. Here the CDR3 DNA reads TGTGCCAGCAGTTTATCAACTCGACCCCACGAGCAGTACTTC. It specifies CASSLSTRPHEQYF.

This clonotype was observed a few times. The CDR3 bases are TGCAGTGCCCGCAGCGGACGGAATTATGGCTACACCTTC. Encoded protein: CSARSGRNYGYTF. The chain employs TRBV20-1 and TRBJ1-2, with no clear D. The germline V and J ends were trimmed by 6 bases and 5 bases, with 16 bases remaining between them. The CDR3 spans 13 residues. In germline, CDR1 is DFQATT, CDR2 SNEGSKA (reference sequence).

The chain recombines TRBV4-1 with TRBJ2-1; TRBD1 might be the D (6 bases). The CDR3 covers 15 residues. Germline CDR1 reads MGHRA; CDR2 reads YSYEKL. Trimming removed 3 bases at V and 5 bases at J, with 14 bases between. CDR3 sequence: CASSQTGTQNNEQFF. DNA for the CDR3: TGCGCCAGCAGCCAGACCGGGACACAAAACAATGAGCAGTTCTTC.

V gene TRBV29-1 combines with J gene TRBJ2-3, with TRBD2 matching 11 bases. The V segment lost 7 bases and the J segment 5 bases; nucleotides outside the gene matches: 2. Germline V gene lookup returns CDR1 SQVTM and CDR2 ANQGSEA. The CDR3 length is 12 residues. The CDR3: CSAGTSGDTQYF. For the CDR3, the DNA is TGCAGCGCTGGGACTAGCGGAGATACGCAGTATTTT.

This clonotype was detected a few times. The CDR3 reads CASSKDREETQYF. CDR3 DNA: TGTGCCAGCAGTAAAGACAGGGAAGAGACCCAGTACTTC. The chain couples TRBV2 to TRBJ2-5; the match to TRBD1 covers 7 bases. The CDR3 is made up of 13 amino acids. The germline CDR1 and CDR2 sequences are SNHLY and FYNNEI. V was pared by 5 bases and J by 3 bases, with 3 bases of the junction left unmatched. The variable domain in full, with the rest retrieved from reference TRBV2 and TRBJ2-5, is EPEVTQTPSHQVTQMGQEVILRCVPISNHLYFYWYRQILGQKVEFLVSFYNNEISEKSEIFDDQFSVERPDGSNFTLKIRSTKLEDSAMYFCASSKDREETQYFGPGTRLLVL.

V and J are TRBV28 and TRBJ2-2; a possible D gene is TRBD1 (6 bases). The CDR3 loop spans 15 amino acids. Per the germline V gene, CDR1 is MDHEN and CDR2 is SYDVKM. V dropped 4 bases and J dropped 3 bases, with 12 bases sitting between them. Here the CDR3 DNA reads TGTGCCAGCAGTTGGAGGACAGACTACACCGGGGAGCTGTTTTTT. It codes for CASSWRTDYTGELFF.

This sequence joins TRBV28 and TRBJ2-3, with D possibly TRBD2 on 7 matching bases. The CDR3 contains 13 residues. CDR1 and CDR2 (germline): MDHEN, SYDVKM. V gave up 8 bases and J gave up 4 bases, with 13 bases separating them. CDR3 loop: CASRGAVPDTQYF. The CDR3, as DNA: TGTGCCAGCCGGGGGGCGGTCCCAGATACGCAGTATTTT. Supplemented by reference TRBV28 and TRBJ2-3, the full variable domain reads DVKVTQSSRYLVKRTGEKVFLECVQDMDHENMFWYRQDPGLGLRLIYFSYDVKMKEKGDIPEGYSVSREKKERFSLILESASTNQTSMYLCASRGAVPDTQYFGPGTRLTVL.

CDR3 residues: CASSEFNPGQGGEQYF. The DNA for the CDR3 is TGTGCCAGCAGTGAATTTAATCCGGGACAGGGGGGCGAGCAGTACTTC. This rearrangement joins TRBV25-1 to TRBJ2-7; 11 bases match TRBD1. V lost 1 base and J lost 6; bases outside the gene matches: 8. CDR1 is MGHDK and CDR2 is SYGVNS in the germline V gene. The CDR3 has 16 residues.

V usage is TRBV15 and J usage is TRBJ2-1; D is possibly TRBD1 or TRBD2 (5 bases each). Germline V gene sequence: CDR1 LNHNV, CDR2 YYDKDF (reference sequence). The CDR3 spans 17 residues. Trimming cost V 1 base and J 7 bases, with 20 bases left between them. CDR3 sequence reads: CATSRGGGGPLRNEQFF. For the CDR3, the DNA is TGTGCCACCAGCAGAGGGGGTGGGGGACCACTACGGAATGAGCAGTTCTTC.

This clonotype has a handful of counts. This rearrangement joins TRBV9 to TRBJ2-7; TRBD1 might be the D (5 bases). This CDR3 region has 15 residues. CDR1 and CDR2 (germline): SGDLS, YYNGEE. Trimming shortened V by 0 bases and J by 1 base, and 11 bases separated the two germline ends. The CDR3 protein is CASSVAPQGSYEQYF. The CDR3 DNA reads TGTGCCAGCAGCGTAGCTCCCCAGGGTTCCTACGAGCAGTACTTC.

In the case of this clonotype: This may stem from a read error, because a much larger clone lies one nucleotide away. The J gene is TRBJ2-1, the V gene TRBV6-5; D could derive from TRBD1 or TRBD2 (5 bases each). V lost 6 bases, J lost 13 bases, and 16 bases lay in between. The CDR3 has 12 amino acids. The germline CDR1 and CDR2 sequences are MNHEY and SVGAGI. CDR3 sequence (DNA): TGTGCCAGCAGCCGGGACGGGGAGACCCAGTTCTTC. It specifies CASSRDGETQFF.

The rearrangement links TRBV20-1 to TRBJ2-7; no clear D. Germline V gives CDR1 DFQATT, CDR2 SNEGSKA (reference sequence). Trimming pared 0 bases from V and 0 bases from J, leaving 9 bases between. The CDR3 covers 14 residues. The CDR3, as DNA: TGCAGTGCTAGAGATATAAGGAACTCCTACGAGCAGTACTTC. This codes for CSARDIRNSYEQYF.

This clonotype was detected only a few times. The CDR3 is CSATTGYGTEAFF. Here the CDR3 DNA reads TGCAGTGCCACGACGGGGTATGGCACTGAAGCTTTCTTT. This chain links TRBV20-1 with TRBJ1-1; no reliable D call. The CDR3 length is 13 residues. V lost 6 bases and J lost 4, with 15 bases in between. The germline V gene has CDR1 DFQATT and CDR2 SNEGSKA (reference sequence).